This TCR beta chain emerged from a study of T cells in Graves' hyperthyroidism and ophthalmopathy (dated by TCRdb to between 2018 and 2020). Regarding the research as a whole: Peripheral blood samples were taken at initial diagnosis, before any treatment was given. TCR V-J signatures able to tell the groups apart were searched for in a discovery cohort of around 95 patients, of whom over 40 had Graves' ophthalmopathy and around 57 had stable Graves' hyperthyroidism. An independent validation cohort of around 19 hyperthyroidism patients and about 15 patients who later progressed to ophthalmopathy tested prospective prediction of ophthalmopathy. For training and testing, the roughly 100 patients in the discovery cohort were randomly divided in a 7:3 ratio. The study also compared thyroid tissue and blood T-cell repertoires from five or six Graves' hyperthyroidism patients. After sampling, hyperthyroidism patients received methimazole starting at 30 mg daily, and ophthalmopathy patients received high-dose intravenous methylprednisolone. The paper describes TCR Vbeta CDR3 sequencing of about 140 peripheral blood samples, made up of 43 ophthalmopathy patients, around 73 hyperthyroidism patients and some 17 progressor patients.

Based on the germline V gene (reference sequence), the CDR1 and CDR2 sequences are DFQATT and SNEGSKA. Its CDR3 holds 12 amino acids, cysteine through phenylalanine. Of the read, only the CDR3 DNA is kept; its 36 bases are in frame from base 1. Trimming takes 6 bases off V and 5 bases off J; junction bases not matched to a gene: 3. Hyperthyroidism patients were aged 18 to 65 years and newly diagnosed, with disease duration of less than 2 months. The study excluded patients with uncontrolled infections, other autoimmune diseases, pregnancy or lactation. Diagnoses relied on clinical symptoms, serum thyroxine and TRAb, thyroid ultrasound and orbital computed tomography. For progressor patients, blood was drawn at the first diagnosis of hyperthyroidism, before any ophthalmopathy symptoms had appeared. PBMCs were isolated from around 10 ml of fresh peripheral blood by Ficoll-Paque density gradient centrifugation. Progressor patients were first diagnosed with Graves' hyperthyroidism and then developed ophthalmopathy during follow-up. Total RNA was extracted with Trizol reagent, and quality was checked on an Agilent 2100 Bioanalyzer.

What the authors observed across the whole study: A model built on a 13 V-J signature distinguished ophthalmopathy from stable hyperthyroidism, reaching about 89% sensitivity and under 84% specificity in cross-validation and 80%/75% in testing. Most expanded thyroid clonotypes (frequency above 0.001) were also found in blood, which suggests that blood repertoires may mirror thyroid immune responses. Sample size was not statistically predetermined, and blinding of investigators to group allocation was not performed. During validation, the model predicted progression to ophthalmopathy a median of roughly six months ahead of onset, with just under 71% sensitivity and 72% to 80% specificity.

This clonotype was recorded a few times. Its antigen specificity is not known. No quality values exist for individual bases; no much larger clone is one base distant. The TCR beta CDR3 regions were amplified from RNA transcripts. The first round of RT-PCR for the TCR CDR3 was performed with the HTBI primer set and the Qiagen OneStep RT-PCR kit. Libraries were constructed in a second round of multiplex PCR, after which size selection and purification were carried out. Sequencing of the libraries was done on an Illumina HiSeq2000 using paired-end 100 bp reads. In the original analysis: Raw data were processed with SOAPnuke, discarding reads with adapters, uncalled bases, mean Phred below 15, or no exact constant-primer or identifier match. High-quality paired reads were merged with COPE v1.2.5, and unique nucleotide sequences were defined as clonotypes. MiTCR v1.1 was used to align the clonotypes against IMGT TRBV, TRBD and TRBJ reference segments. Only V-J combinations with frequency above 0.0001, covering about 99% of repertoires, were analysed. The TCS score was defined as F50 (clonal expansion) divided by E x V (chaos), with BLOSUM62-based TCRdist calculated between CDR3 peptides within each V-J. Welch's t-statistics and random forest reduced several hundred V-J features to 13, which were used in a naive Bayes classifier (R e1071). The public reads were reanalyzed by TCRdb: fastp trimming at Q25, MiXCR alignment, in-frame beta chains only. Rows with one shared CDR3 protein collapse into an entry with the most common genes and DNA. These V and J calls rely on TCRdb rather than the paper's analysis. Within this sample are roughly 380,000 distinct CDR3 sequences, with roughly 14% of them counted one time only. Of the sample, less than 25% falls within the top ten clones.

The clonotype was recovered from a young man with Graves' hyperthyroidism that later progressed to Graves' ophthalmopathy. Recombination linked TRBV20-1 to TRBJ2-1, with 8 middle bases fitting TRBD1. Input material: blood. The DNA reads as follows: TGCAGTGCGCCGGACAGGGACAATGAGCAGTTCTTC. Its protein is CSAPDRDNEQFF.